This T cell receptor (beta chain) emerged from a study of cytomegalovirus exposure and HLA in healthy donors. V shed 1 base and J shed 5 bases, with 11 bases lying between them. The CDR3 has 14 amino acids. In germline, CDR1 is SGHAT, CDR2 FQNNGV. Both 60 Vbeta primers and 13 Jbeta primers went into the PCR. Libraries were prepared by immunoSEQ multiplex PCR; TCRdb keeps only in-frame clonotypes and omits some of them. This sample carries about 130,000 clones, about 68% of them seen once, and the ten largest clones take around 1.6%. Overall study results and limits: Earlier analysis looked at TCR beta V segments, and most were productive about 90% or about 30% of the time. Later on, a genetic analysis was performed. It linked a missense variant in DCLRE1C with V- and J-gene trimming of TCR beta.

The sample holds one count of this clone. Its antigen is as yet unknown. The sample consisted of PBMCs. This TCR came from a human donor in good health. The chain has TRBV11-2 and TRBJ2-5; tentatively, D is TRBD1 (6 bases). The CDR3 nucleotides read TGTGCCAGCAGCTTAGCAGGCCAGGGGGAGACCCAGTACTTC. The encoded protein is CASSLAGQGETQYF.